Sequencing of this T cell receptor (beta chain) was carried out in a study of T cells in Graves' hyperthyroidism and ophthalmopathy. In this sample, this clonotype turned up many times. The antigen remains unidentified. Researchers took RNA transcripts and amplified the TCR beta CDR3 regions from them. RT-PCR in the first round (using the HTBI primer set) targeted the TCR CDR3. TCRdb re-derived calls from the multiplex PCR reads in MiXCR, one entry per CDR3 protein. The sample lists 400,000 to 550,000 distinct CDR3 sequences, roughly 24% occurring once. The study, taken as a whole, reports: Separation of ophthalmopathy from stable hyperthyroidism was achieved by a 13 V-J model. Ophthalmopathy got predicted by the model a median approximately 6.4 months before its onset.

Per germline, CDR1 SGHVS and CDR2 FQNEAQ. This CDR3 has 13 residues. V dropped 4 bases and J dropped 5 bases, with 11 bases sitting between them. For ophthalmopathy patients, the Clinical Activity Score was at least 3 and the NOSPECS grade at least 4; duration was under 3 months. The chain recombines TRBV7-8 with TRBJ2-5; the D is unclear. This receptor was identified in a woman in her twenties or thirties with Graves' ophthalmopathy. Sequences were obtained from blood. CDR3 sequence: CASSSSEDETQYF. In DNA form, the CDR3 reads TGTGCCAGCAGCTCCTCCGAGGACGAGACCCAGTACTTC. The variable domain in full, completed from reference TRBV7-8 and TRBJ2-5, reads GAGVSQSPRYKVAKRGQDVALRCDPISGHVSLFWYQQALGQGPEFLTYFQNEAQLDKSGLPSDRFFAERPEGSVSTLKIQRTQQEDSAVYLCASSSSEDETQYFGPGTRLLVL.